The 5 T cell receptor beta chains presented below share a single source sample, sequenced in a study of blood T cell repertoires in COVID-19. Only in-frame clones appear in the TCRdb table, and some are missing; sequencing was by immunoSEQ multiplex PCR. The sample carries 56,000 or so clones, about 83% recorded once. Sequences were obtained from peripheral blood. Receptors were obtained from a middle-aged man with acute or convalescent COVID-19.

The chain joins TRBV19 to TRBJ2-2, with no clear D. The CDR3 is 14 amino acids. The ends were cut back, 1 base at V and 4 bases at J, with 7 bases in the middle. Germline V lookup: CDR1 LNHDA, CDR2 SQIVND (reference sequence). CDR3 loop: CASSIATITGELFF. The CDR3, as DNA: TGTGCCAGTAGTATAGCGACAATCACCGGGGAGCTGTTTTTT.

V and J are TRBV19 and TRBJ2-7; D is ambiguous. The germline gives CDR1 LNHDA, CDR2 SQIVND (reference sequence). The CDR3 has 12 amino acids. V lost 6 bases and J lost 3, with 9 bases in between. Written as DNA, the CDR3 is TGTGCCAGTAGCAGTACACACTACGAGCAGTACTTC. As protein: CASSSTHYEQYF.

The V call is TRBV5-1, the J call TRBJ1-1, with D perhaps TRBD1 (5 bases). CDR1 is SGHRS and CDR2 is YFSETQ in the germline V gene. V lost 0 bases to trimming and J lost 1 base, with 13 bases between them. The CDR3 extends over 16 amino acids. CDR3 nucleotides: TGCGCCAGCAGCTTGGAGTGGGGCGCCCCGAACACTGAAGCTTTCTTT. Protein product: CASSLEWGAPNTEAFF.

The chain is built from TRBV18 and TRBJ2-3; D is perhaps TRBD2 (6 bases). V lost 3 bases and J lost 6, with 16 bases in between. CDR1 is KGHSH, CDR2 LQKENI, per germline. The CDR3 is made up of 15 amino acids. In nucleotides, the CDR3 is TGTGCCAGCTCACCCGGCCTGGCAGGGAGGGATACGCAGTATTTT. This codes for CASSPGLAGRDTQYF.

The chain is built from TRBV5-1 and TRBJ2-2, with no clear D. The CDR3 totals 16 residues. Germline loops: CDR1 SGHRS, CDR2 YFSETQ. V was clipped by 2 bases and J by 0 bases, with 11 bases between them. CDR3 sequence: CASSLTNTANTGELFF. CDR3 in DNA: TGCGCCAGCAGCTTAACAAATACCGCGAACACCGGGGAGCTGTTTTTT.